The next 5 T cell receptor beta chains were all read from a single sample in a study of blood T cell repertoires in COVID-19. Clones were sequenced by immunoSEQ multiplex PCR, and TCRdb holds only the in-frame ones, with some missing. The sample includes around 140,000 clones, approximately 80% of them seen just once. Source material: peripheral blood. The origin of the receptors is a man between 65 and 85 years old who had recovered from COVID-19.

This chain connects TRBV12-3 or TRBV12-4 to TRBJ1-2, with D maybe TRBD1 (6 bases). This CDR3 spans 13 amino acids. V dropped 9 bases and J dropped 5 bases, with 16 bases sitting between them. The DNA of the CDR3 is TGTGCCAGTAAACCGGGACATTGGTATGGCTACACCTTC. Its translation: CASKPGHWYGYTF.

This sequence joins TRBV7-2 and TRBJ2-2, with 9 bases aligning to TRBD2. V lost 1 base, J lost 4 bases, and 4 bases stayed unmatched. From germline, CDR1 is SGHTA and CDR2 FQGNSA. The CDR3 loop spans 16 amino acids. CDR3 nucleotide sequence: TGTGCCAGCAGCTTAGGGCTAGCGGGAATCACCGGGGAGCTGTTTTTT. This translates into CASSLGLAGITGELFF.

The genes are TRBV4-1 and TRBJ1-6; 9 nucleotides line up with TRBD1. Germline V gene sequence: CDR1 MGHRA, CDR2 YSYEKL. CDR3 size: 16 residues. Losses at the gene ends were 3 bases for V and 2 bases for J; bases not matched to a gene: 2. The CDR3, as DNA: TGCGCCAGCAGCCAGAGGGACAGGGCCTATAATTCACCCCTCCACTTT. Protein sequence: CASSQRDRAYNSPLHF.

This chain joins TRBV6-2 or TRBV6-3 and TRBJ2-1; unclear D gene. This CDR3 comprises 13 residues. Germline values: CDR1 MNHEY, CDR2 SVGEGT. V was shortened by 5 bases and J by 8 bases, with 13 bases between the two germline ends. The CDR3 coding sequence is TGTGCCAGCAGTCTCGACCGGAGAGATGAGCAGTTCTTC. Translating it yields CASSLDRRDEQFF.

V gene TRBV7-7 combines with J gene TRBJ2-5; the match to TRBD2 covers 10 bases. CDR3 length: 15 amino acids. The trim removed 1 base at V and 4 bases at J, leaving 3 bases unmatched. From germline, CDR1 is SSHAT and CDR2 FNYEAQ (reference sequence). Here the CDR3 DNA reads TGTGCCAGCAGCTTAGGTAGCGGGAGGCGAGAGACCCAGTACTTC. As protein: CASSLGSGRRETQYF.